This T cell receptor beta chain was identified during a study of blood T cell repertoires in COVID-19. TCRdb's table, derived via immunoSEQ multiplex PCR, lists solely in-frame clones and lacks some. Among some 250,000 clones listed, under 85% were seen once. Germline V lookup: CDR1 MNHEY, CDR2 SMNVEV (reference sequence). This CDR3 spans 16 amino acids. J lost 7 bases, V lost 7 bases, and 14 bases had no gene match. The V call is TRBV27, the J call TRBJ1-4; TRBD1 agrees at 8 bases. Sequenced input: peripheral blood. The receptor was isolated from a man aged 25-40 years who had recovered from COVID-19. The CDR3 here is CASTDRGGEEPEKLFF. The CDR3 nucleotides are TGTGCCAGCACCGACAGGGGTGGGGAGGAACCTGAAAAACTGTTTTTT.